The 2 T cell receptor beta chains below were found in one sample sequenced in a study of cytomegalovirus exposure and HLA in healthy donors. The PCR had 60 Vbeta and 13 Jbeta primers. Profiled with immunoSEQ multiplex PCR; TCRdb holds only in-frame clones, not every one. This table has some 140,000 clones, roughly 79% appearing once. The sequenced sample was PBMCs. These receptors all come from a man aged 25 to 45 in good health and CMV-seronegative.

The chain uses TRBV28 and TRBJ2-1; perhaps TRBD2 as D (6 bases). This CDR3 spans 16 amino acids. Germline assignment: CDR1 MDHEN and CDR2 SYDVKM. The germline V and J ends were trimmed by 4 bases and 5 bases, with 18 bases remaining between them. The DNA of the CDR3 is TGTGCCAGCAGTTCAGAACCACGGGGGTACCACAATGAGCAGTTCTTC. Its protein product is CASSSEPRGYHNEQFF.

The rearrangement uses TRBV4-3 and TRBJ2-1, with unresolved D. Trimming removed 0 bases from V and 6 bases from J, with 15 bases in between. This CDR3 is built from 16 residues. CDR1 is LGHNA and CDR2 is YSLEER in the germline V gene. The CDR3 DNA is TGCGCCAGCAGCCAAGATCGCAGCGCCCTGACCAATGAGCAGTTCTTC. This sequence encodes CASSQDRSALTNEQFF.